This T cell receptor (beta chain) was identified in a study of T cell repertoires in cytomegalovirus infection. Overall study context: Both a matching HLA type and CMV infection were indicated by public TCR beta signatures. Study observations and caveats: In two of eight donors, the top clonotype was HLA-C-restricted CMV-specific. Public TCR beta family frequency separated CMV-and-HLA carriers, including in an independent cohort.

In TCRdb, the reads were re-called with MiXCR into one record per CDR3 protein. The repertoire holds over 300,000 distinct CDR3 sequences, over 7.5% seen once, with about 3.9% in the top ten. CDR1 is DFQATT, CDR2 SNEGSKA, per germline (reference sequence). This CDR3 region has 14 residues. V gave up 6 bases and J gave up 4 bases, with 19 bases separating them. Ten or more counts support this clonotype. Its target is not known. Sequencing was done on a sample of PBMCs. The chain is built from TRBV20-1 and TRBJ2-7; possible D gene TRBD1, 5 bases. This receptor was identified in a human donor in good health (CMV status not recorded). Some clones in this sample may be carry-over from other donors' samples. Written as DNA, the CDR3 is TGCAGTGCGCCTCGCGCGACAGCGAATTACGAGCAGTACTTC. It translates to CSAPRATANYEQYF.